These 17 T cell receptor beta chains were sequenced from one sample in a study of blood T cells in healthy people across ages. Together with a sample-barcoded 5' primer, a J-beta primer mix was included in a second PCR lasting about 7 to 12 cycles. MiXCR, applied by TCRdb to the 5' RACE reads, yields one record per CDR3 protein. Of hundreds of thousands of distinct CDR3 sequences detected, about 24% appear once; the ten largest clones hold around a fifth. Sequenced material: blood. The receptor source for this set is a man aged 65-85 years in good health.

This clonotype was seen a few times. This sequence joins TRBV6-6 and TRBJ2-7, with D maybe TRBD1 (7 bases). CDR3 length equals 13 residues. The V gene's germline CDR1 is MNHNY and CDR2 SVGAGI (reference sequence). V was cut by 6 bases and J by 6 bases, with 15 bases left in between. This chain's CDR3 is CASRRQGGSEQYF. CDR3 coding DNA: TGTGCCAGCAGACGACAGGGAGGCAGCGAGCAGTACTTC.

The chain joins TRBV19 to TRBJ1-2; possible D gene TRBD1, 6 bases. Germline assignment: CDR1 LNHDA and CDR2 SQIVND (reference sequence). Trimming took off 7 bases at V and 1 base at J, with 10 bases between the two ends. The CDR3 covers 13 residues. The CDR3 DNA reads TGTGCCAGTAAGAGGACAGATAACTATGGCTACACCTTC. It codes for CASKRTDNYGYTF.

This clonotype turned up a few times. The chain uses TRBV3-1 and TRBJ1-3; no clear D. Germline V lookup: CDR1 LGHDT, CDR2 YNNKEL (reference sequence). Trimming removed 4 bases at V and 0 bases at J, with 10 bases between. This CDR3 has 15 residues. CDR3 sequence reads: CASSLQLYSGNTIYF. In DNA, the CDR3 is TGTGCCAGCAGCCTCCAGTTGTACTCTGGAAACACCATATATTTT.

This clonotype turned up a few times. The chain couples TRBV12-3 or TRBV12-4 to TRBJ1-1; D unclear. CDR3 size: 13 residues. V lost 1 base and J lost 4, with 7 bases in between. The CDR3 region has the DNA TGTGCCAGCAGTTTAGTAGGTACCACTGAAGCTTTCTTT. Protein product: CASSLVGTTEAFF.

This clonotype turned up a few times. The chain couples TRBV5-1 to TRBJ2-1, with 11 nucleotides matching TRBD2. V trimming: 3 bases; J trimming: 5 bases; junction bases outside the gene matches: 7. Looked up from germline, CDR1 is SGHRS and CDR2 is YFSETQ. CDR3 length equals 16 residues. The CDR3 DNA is TGCGCCAGCAGCTCCTCGACTAGCGGGGCTAACAATGAGCAGTTCTTC. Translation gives CASSSSTSGANNEQFF.

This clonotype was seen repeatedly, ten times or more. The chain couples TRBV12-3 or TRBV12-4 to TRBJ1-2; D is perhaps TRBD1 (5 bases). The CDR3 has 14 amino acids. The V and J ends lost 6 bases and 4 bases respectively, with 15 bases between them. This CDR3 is CASSNLGGGYGYTF. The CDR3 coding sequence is TGTGCCAGCAGCAACCTTGGGGGTGGCTATGGCTACACCTTC.

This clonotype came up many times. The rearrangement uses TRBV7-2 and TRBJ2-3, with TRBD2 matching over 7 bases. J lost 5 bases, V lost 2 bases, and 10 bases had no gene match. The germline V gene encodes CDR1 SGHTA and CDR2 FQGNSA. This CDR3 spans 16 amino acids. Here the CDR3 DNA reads TGTGCCAGCAGCTTAAGTCGGAGTAGCGGGCTAGATACGCAGTATTTT. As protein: CASSLSRSSGLDTQYF.

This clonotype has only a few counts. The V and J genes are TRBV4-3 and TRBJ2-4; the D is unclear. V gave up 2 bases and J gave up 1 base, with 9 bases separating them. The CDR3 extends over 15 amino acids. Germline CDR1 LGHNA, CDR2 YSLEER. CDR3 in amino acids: CASSQRATAKNIQYF. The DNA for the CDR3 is TGCGCCAGCAGCCAAAGGGCTACCGCCAAAAACATTCAGTACTTC.

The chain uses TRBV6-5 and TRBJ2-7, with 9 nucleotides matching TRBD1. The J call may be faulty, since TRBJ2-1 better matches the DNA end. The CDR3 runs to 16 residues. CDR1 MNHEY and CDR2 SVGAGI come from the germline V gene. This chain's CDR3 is CASRTTGTGSRNEQFF. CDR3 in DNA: TGTGCCAGCAGGACCACCGGGACAGGGAGTCGTAATGAGCAGTTCTTC.

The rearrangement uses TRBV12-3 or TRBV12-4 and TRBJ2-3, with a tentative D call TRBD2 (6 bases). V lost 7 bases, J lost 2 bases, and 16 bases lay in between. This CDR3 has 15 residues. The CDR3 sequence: CASIPRELHTDTQYF. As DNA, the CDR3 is TGTGCCAGCATCCCCCGGGAGCTACACACAGATACGCAGTATTTT.

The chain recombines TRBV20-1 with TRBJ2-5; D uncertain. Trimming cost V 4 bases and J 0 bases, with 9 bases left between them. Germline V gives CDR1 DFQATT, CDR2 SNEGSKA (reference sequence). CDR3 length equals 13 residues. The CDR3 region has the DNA TGCAGTGCTAAAGGGCCGAACCAAGAGACCCAGTACTTC. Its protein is CSAKGPNQETQYF.

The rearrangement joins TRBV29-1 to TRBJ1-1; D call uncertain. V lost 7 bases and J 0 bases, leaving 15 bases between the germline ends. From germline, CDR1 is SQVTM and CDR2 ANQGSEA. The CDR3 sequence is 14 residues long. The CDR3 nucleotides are TGCAGCGGTCCAATCAGCTATATGAACACTGAAGCTTTCTTT. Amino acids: CSGPISYMNTEAFF.

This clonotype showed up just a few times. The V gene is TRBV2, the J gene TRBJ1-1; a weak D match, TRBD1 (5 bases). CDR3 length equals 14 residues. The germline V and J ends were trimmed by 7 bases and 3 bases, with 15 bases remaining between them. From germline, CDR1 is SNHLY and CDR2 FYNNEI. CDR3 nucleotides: TGTGCCAGCAAATGGGACGGCCAATACACTGAAGCTTTCTTT. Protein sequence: CASKWDGQYTEAFF.

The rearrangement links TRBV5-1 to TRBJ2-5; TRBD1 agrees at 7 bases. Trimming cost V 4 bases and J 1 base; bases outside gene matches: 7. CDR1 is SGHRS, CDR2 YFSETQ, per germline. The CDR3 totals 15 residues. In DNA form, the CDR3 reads TGCGCCAGCAGCACCCGGACAGGCGGCCAAGAGACCCAGTACTTC. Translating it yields CASSTRTGGQETQYF.

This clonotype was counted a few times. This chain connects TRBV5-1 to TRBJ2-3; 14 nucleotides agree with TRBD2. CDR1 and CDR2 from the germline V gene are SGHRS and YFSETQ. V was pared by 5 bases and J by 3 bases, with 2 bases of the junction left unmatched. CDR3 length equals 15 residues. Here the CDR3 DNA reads TGCGCCAGCAGGGGGACTAGCGGGAGAACAGATACGCAGTATTTT. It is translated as CASRGTSGRTDTQYF.

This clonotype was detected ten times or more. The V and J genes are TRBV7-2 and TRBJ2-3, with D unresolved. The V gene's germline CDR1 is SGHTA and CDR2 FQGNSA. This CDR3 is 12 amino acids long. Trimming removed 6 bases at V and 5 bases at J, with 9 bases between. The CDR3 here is CASRHLGDTQYF. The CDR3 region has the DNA TGTGCCAGCAGGCACCTGGGAGATACGCAGTATTTT.

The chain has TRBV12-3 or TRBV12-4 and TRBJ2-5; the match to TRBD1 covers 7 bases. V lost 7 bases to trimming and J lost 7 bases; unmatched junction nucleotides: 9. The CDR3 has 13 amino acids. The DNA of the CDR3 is TGTGCCAGCACTTTGGGACAGCCAGGGACCCAGTACTTC. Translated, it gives CASTLGQPGTQYF.